This T cell receptor beta chain was recorded in a study of control samples from healthy donors and cancer patients. Germline-derived CDR1 and CDR2 are MGHRA and YSYEKL. CDR3 length: 16 residues. V gave up 0 bases and J gave up 5 bases; unmatched junction bases: 9. Measured with immunoSEQ multiplex PCR; TCRdb has only the in-frame clones, and not every one. The data contain over 150,000 clones, roughly 95% of them singletons. The sequence came from a woman in her thirties in good health. The sequenced sample consisted of blood. V and J are TRBV4-1 and TRBJ2-5; 7 nucleotides agree with TRBD2. CDR3 protein: CASSQERGRAMETQYF. The DNA of the CDR3 is TGCGCCAGCAGCCAAGAACGAGGGAGGGCCATGGAGACCCAGTACTTC.